This T cell receptor (beta chain) was sequenced for a study of regulatory T cells in long-lasting Graves disease. Time point in this sample: newly diagnosed GD, antithyroid drugs for less than 3 months. Isolated PBMC RNA provided the starting material for the TCR library. The V gene lost 4 bases and the J gene lost 2 bases, with 8 bases spanning the gap. Germline CDR1 is SGHAT and CDR2 is FQDESV (reference sequence). The CDR3 consists of 13 residues. The table lists this clonotype with many counts. CDR3-region Arm-PCR and iRepertoire HTBI primers produced the TCR beta libraries. TCRdb redid the calling of the multiplex PCR reads with MiXCR, one entry per CDR3 protein. The sample has some 500,000 distinct CDR3 sequences; roughly 13% are singletons. These sequences were also reported in another study, on T cells in Graves' hyperthyroidism and ophthalmopathy. That study adds: TCR CDR3 underwent first-round RT-PCR with the HTBI primer set.

Sequenced here: peripheral blood mononuclear cells (PBMCs), sampled at new diagnosis, from a patient treated with antithyroid drugs. The TCR sequence derives from a man aged 25 to 40 with Graves disease. The V and J genes are TRBV11-1 and TRBJ2-5, with D tentatively TRBD1 (6 bases). The CDR3 region is CASSYRVQETQYF. In DNA, the CDR3 is TGTGCCAGCAGCTACAGGGTACAAGAGACCCAGTACTTC. The entire variable domain, with the rest obtained from reference TRBV11-1 and TRBJ2-5, is as follows: EAEVAQSPRYKITEKSQAVAFWCDPISGHATLYWYRQILGQGPELLVQFQDESVVDDSQLPKDRFSAERLKGVDSTLKIQPAELGDSAMYLCASSYRVQETQYFGPGTRLLVL.